One and the same sample provided the 6 T cell receptor beta chains below, sequenced in a study of early T cells in non-severe SARS-CoV-2 infection. TCRdb recomputed calls from the 5' RACE reads with MiXCR, one row per CDR3 protein. The table records some 55,000 distinct CDR3 sequences, less than 15% of them present only once. Sample: whole blood, taken at baseline. These receptors were obtained from an adult who was a healthcare worker with PCR-confirmed SARS-CoV-2 infection or an uninfected control (not recorded which).

The chain combines TRBV21-1 with TRBJ2-6; TRBD1 is taken as the D call from the table, unchecked against the DNA. TRBV21-1 counts as a pseudogene. The CDR3 length is 20 residues. CDR3: CASSEVFDGTGPSGANVLTF. CDR3 nucleotide sequence: TGTGCCAGCAGCGAAGTCTTCGACGGAACAGGGCCTTCTGGGGCCAACGTCCTGACTTTC.

This clonotype was seen many times. The chain links TRBV2 to TRBJ2-1, with D tentatively TRBD1 (6 bases). This CDR3 is built from 16 residues. The germline V and J ends were trimmed by 5 bases and 12 bases, with 26 bases remaining between them. Germline CDR1 and CDR2: SNHLY and FYNNEI. The CDR3, as DNA: TGTGCCAGCAGTAACCGCCCCGGGACGACCCCAGGGGTGCAGTTCTTC. The encoded protein is CASSNRPGTTPGVQFF.

V is TRBV11-2 and J is TRBJ2-3; 8 nucleotides agree with TRBD2. The V gene end was trimmed by 1 base and the J gene end by 3 bases; junction bases not matched to a gene: 6. The CDR3 length is 16 residues. Germline V gives CDR1 SGHAT, CDR2 FQNNGV. The CDR3 DNA sequence: TGTGCCAGCAGCTTAGGGCCTCGGGGGGGAACAGATACGCAGTATTTT. Protein: CASSLGPRGGTDTQYF.

This clonotype came up many times. The chain uses TRBV6-6 and TRBJ1-1; D is unresolved. Looked up from germline, CDR1 is MNHNY and CDR2 is SVGAGI (reference sequence). This CDR3 has 13 amino acids. V was shortened by 2 bases and J by 0 bases, with 4 bases between the two germline ends. CDR3 in DNA: TGTGCCAGCAGTTACAGCATGAACACTGAAGCTTTCTTT. It yields the protein CASSYSMNTEAFF.

V and J are TRBV5-1 and TRBJ2-3; TRBD2 might be the D (6 bases). CDR3 length: 15 residues. Germline CDR1 reads SGHRS; CDR2 reads YFSETQ. V lost 0 bases, J lost 3 bases, and 11 bases lay in between. Written as DNA, the CDR3 is TGCGCCAGCAGCTTGGTTGGCGGGGTTACAGATACGCAGTATTTT. Translation gives CASSLVGGVTDTQYF.

This clonotype came up many times. This chain links TRBV12-3 or TRBV12-4 with TRBJ1-1; D ambiguous. The CDR3 length is 12 residues. Trimming removed 9 bases from V and 1 base from J, with 9 bases in between. The CDR3 bases are TGTGCCAGTTCGACCGCGAACACTGAAGCTTTCTTT. Protein: CASSTANTEAFF.